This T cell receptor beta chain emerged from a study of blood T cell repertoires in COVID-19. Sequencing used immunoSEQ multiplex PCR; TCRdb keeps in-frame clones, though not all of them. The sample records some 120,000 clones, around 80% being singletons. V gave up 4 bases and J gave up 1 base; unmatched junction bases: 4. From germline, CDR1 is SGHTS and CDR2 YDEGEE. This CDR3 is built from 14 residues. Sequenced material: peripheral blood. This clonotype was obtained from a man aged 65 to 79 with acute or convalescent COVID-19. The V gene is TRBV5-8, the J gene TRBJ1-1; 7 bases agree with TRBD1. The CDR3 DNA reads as TGTGCCAGCAGCATCCAGGGGGGGAACACTGAAGCTTTCTTT. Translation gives CASSIQGGNTEAFF.